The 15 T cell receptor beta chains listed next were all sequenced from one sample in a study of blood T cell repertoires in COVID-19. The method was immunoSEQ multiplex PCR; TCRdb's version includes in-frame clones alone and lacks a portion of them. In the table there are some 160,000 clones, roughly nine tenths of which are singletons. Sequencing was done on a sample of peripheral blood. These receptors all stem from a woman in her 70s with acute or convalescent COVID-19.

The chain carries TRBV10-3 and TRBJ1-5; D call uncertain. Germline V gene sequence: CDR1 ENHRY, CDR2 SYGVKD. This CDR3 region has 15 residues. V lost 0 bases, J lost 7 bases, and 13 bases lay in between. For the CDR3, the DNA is TGTGCCATCAGTGAGTCGTCCAGTGCGGGGCAGCCCCAGCATTTT. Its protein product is CAISESSSAGQPQHF.

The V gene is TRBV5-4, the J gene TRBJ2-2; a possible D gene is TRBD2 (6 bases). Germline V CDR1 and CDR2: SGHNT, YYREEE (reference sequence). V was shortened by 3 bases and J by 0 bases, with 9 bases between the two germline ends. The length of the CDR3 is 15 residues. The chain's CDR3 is CASSSGTPNTGELFF. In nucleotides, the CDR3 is TGTGCCAGCAGCTCCGGGACTCCGAACACCGGGGAGCTGTTTTTT.

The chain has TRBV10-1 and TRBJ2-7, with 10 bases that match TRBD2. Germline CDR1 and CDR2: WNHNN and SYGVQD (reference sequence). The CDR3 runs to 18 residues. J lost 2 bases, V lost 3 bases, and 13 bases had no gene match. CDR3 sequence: CASSDPYLGLADTYEQYF. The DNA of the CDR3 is TGCGCCAGCAGTGACCCCTACCTTGGACTAGCGGACACCTACGAGCAGTACTTC.

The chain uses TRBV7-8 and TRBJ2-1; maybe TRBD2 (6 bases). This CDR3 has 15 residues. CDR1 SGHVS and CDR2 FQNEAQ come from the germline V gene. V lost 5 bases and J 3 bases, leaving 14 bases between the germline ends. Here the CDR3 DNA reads TGTGCCAGCAGCCGAGTGGCTAGCGACTACAATGAGCAGTTCTTC. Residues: CASSRVASDYNEQFF.

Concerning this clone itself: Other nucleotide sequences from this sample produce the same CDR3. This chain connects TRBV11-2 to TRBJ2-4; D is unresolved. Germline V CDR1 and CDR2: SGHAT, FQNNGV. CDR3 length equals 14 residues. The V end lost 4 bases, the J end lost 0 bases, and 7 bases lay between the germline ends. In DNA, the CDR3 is TGTGCCAGCAGCTCGAGACTAGCCAAAAACATTCAGTACTTC. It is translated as CASSSRLAKNIQYF. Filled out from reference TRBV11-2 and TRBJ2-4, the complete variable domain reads EAGVAQSPRYKIIEKRQSVAFWCNPISGHATLYWYQQILGQGPKLLIQFQNNGVVDDSQLPKDRFSAERLKGVDSTLKIQPAKLEDSAVYLCASSSRLAKNIQYFGAGTRLSVL.

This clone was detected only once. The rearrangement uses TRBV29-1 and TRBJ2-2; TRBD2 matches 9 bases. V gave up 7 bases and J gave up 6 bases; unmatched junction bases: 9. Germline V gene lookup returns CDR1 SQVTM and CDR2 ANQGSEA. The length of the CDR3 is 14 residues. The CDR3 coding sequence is TGCAGCGGGCAAGATAGCGGGAGAGCCGGGGAGCTGTTTTTT. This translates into CSGQDSGRAGELFF.

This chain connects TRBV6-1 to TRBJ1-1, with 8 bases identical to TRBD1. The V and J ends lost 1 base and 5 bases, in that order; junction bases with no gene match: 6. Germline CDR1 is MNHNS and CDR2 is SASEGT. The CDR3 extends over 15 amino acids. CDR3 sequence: CASSEVPGGGTEAFF. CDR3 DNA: TGTGCCAGCAGTGAAGTTCCAGGGGGCGGGACTGAAGCTTTCTTT.

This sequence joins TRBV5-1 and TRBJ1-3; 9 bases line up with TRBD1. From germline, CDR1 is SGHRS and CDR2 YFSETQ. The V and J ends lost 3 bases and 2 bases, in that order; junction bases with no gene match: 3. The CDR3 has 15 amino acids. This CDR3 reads CASSSQGAAGNTIYF. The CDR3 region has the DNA TGCGCCAGCAGCTCACAGGGGGCGGCTGGAAACACCATATATTTT.

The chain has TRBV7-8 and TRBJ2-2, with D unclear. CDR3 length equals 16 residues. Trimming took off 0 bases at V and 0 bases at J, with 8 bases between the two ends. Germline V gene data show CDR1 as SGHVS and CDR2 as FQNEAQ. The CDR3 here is CASSLAAFANTGELFF. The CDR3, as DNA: TGTGCCAGCAGCTTAGCGGCCTTCGCGAACACCGGGGAGCTGTTTTTT.

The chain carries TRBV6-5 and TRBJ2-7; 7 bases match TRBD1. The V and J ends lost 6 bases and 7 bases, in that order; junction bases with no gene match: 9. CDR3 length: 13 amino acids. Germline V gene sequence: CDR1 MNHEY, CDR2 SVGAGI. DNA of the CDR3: TGTGCCAGCAGGCCGGCGGCAGGGGGTGAGCAGTACTTC. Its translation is CASRPAAGGEQYF.

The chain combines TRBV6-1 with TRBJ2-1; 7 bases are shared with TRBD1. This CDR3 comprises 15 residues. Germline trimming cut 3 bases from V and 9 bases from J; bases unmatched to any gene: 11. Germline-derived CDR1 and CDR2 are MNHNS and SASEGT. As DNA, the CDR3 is TGTGCCAGCAGTGATCCGGGACAGCCCTTCGGTGAGCAGTTCTTC. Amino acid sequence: CASSDPGQPFGEQFF.

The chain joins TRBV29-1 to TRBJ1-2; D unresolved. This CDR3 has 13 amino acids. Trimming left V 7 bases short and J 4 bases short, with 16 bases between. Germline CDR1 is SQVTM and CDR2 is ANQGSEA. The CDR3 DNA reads TGCAGCGCTCCCATTCGAGGGCGCTATGGCTACACCTTC. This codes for CSAPIRGRYGYTF.

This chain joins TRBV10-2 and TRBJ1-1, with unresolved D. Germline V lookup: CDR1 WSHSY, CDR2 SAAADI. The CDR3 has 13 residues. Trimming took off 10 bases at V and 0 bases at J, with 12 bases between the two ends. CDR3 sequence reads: CATSIHLNTEAFF. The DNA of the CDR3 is TGCGCCACCAGCATTCACTTGAACACTGAAGCTTTCTTT.

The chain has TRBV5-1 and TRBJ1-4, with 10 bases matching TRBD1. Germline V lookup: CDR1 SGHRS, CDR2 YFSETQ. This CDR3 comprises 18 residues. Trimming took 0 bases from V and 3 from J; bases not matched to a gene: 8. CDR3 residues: CASSLETGGLNANEKLFF. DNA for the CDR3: TGCGCCAGCAGCTTGGAGACAGGGGGCTTGAACGCTAATGAAAAACTGTTTTTT.

The CDR3 loop is CASSLPLGQGARRDTQYF. DNA for the CDR3: TGTGCCAGCAGCCTACCACTCGGGCAGGGGGCACGCAGGGATACGCAGTATTTT. This chain links TRBV5-8 with TRBJ2-3; 8 bases match TRBD1. Losses at the gene ends were 4 bases for V and 6 bases for J; bases not matched to a gene: 19. CDR1 SGHTS and CDR2 YDEGEE come from the germline V gene. This CDR3 has 18 amino acids.